The 21 T cell receptor beta chains given below trace back to one sample, sequenced in a study of cytomegalovirus exposure and HLA in healthy donors. Researchers ran the PCR with 60 Vbeta and 13 Jbeta primers. The table came from immunoSEQ multiplex PCR; TCRdb's copy has only in-frame clones and leaves some out. The table records about 200,000 clones, roughly 80% of them present only once. The sequenced sample was PBMCs. Receptor source: a man aged 35 to 55 in good health and CMV-seropositive.

This clone was detected only once. The chain uses TRBV7-3 and TRBJ2-7; no reliable D call. This CDR3 spans 15 amino acids. V was cut by 1 base and J by 2 bases, with 12 bases left in between. Germline V lookup: CDR1 SGHTA, CDR2 FQGTGA. CDR3 nucleotides: TGTGCCAGCAGCTTAATGGTCACAGAGCCCTACGAGCAGTACTTC. Translation gives CASSLMVTEPYEQYF.

This rearrangement joins TRBV19 to TRBJ1-2, with D possibly TRBD1 on 5 matching bases. There are 12 residues in the CDR3. Deletions cut 6 bases from V and 4 bases from J, with 9 bases between. Germline lookup yields CDR1 LNHDA and CDR2 SQIVND (reference sequence). CDR3 sequence: CASSDGGYGYTF. The CDR3 region has the DNA TGTGCCAGTAGCGACGGGGGCTATGGCTACACCTTC.

The J gene is TRBJ2-4, the V gene TRBV18; D gene ambiguous. Germline CDR1 and CDR2: KGHSH and LQKENI. V was trimmed by 9 bases and J by 8 bases, leaving 17 bases between them. This CDR3 has 13 amino acids. The DNA for the CDR3 is TGTGCCAGTCGTCTCTCTACTCAGGACATTCAGTACTTC. Protein sequence: CASRLSTQDIQYF.

This clone was detected only a few times. The V and J genes are TRBV15 and TRBJ2-7; D is perhaps TRBD2 (5 bases). CDR1 LNHNV and CDR2 YYDKDF come from the germline V gene (reference sequence). CDR3 length equals 15 residues. V lost 3 bases and J 6 bases, leaving 18 bases between the germline ends. The CDR3 protein is CATSRAGGSAGEQYV. Written as DNA, the CDR3 is TGTGCCACCAGCAGGGCGGGTGGGAGTGCCGGCGAGCAGTACGTC.

The chain links TRBV27 to TRBJ1-2; no clear D. From germline, CDR1 is MNHEY and CDR2 SMNVEV (reference sequence). Between the trimmed V and J ends, which lost 2 bases and 5 bases, there was a span of 12 bases. The CDR3 totals 14 residues. The CDR3 spells CASSLKGVPYGYTF. CDR3 bases: TGTGCCAGCAGTTTAAAGGGAGTACCTTATGGCTACACCTTC.

The chain couples TRBV27 to TRBJ2-3; TRBD2 agrees at 9 bases. The CDR3 contains 16 residues. V trimming: 6 bases; J trimming: 5 bases; junction bases outside the gene matches: 12. Germline CDR1 is MNHEY and CDR2 is SMNVEV (reference sequence). The DNA for the CDR3 is TGTGCCAGCAGCCACCTAGCGGGACGTCGGAGAGATACGCAGTATTTT. Residues: CASSHLAGRRRDTQYF.

On this clone: Other DNA sequences in this sample translate to the same CDR3. The V gene is TRBV9, the J gene TRBJ2-3, with 15 bases lining up with TRBD2. The germline V gene encodes CDR1 SGDLS and CDR2 YYNGEE. The CDR3 totals 16 residues. V was clipped by 2 bases and J by 4 bases; unmatched bases: 2. In nucleotides, the CDR3 is TGTGCCAGCAGCGTTGGACTAGCGGGAGGGGCAGATACGCAGTATTTT. It yields the protein CASSVGLAGGADTQYF.

This chain links TRBV11-3 with TRBJ2-1; the match to TRBD2 covers 9 bases. V was pared by 1 base and J by 7 bases, with 5 bases of the junction left unmatched. CDR1 and CDR2 (germline): SGHNT, YENEEA. The CDR3 is 15 amino acids. This CDR3 reads CASSLGDTSGNEQFF. The CDR3 coding sequence is TGTGCCAGCAGCTTAGGCGATACTAGCGGGAATGAGCAGTTCTTC.

This clone was counted a few times. The same CDR3 arises from other DNA sequences in this sample as well. The gene calls are TRBV6-1 and TRBJ1-1; perhaps TRBD1 as D (5 bases). V was shortened by 2 bases and J by 1 base, with 5 bases between the two germline ends. CDR1 is MNHNS, CDR2 SASEGT, per germline. The CDR3 covers 13 residues. Here the CDR3 reads CASSERGNTEAFF. Here the CDR3 DNA reads TGTGCCAGCAGTGAAAGGGGGAACACTGAAGCTTTCTTT.

There are a few counts of this clone. The chain couples TRBV7-3 to TRBJ2-4; D might be TRBD2 (6 bases). CDR1 and CDR2 from the germline V gene are SGHTA and FQGTGA. Trimming pared 0 bases from V and 5 bases from J, leaving 8 bases between. The CDR3 extends over 14 amino acids. DNA for the CDR3: TGTGCCAGCAGCTTAACTAGCGGCCAAAACATTCAGTACTTC. Translated, it gives CASSLTSGQNIQYF.

This chain joins TRBV7-8 and TRBJ2-2, with 7 bases aligning to TRBD2. CDR1 and CDR2 (germline): SGHVS, FQNEAQ. J lost 4 bases, V lost 4 bases, and 6 bases had no gene match. This CDR3 spans 15 amino acids. The CDR3 DNA is TGTGCCAGCAGCTCGACTAGCTCTAGCACCGGGGAGCTGTTTTTT. Its protein is CASSSTSSSTGELFF.

The chain uses TRBV4-1 and TRBJ2-1; TRBD1 might be the D (6 bases). Looked up from germline, CDR1 is MGHRA and CDR2 is YSYEKL. The CDR3 spans 15 residues. The V end lost 4 bases, the J end lost 0 bases, and 10 bases lay between the germline ends. CDR3 sequence: CASSRDINSYNEQFF. CDR3 nucleotides: TGCGCCAGCAGCCGGGACATCAACTCCTACAATGAGCAGTTCTTC.

This chain links TRBV5-6 with TRBJ2-3; 9 nucleotides line up with TRBD2. The CDR3 is 16 amino acids. The germline V gene has CDR1 SGHDT and CDR2 YYEEEE. The V and J ends lost 0 bases and 2 bases, in that order; junction bases with no gene match: 4. CDR3 region: CASSLDLAGYTDTQYF. Here the CDR3 DNA reads TGTGCCAGCAGCTTGGATCTAGCGGGATACACAGATACGCAGTATTTT.

The chain carries TRBV7-2 and TRBJ2-7; D is unresolved. Germline V gives CDR1 SGHTA, CDR2 FQGNSA. This CDR3 region has 15 residues. Trimming shortened V by 2 bases and J by 3 bases, and 14 bases separated the two germline ends. The CDR3 nucleotides are TGTGCCAGCAGCTTACAACCGACTCTCCTCTACGAGCAGTACTTC. It codes for CASSLQPTLLYEQYF.

This chain links TRBV5-4 with TRBJ1-2; 7 bases align to TRBD1. Germline V gene sequence: CDR1 SGHNT, CDR2 YYREEE (reference sequence). The CDR3 sequence is 15 residues long. Trimming at V came to 6 bases and at J to 4 bases, leaving 12 bases not matched to a gene. As DNA, the CDR3 is TGTGCCAGCACCCCGGAGGGGCAGGGGGTCTATGGCTACACCTTC. Encoded protein: CASTPEGQGVYGYTF.

J is TRBJ2-1 and V is TRBV7-9, with 7 bases identical to TRBD1. V gave up 4 bases and J gave up 4 bases; unmatched junction bases: 13. The CDR3 consists of 17 residues. Germline V gives CDR1 SEHNR, CDR2 FQNEAQ (reference sequence). DNA for the CDR3: TGTGCCAGCAGCTCCCAGGGATCGGGACAGTCTTACAATGAGCAGTTCTTC. Translated, it gives CASSSQGSGQSYNEQFF.

The CDR3 DNA reads as TGTGCCATCCAACCCGGGACTACCAAGGCGAGTGAGCAGTTCTTC. Protein sequence: CAIQPGTTKASEQFF. The gene calls are TRBV10-3 and TRBJ2-1; TRBD2 aligns across 7 bases. Germline assignment: CDR1 ENHRY and CDR2 SYGVKD. This CDR3 contains 15 residues. V lost 8 bases and J lost 9; bases outside the gene matches: 16.

The chain links TRBV9 to TRBJ1-3; no definite D call. CDR1 is SGDLS and CDR2 is YYNGEE in the germline V gene. This CDR3 has 12 amino acids. V was cut by 3 bases and J by 3 bases, with 4 bases left in between. The CDR3 region has the DNA TGTGCCAGCAGCGGAGGTGGAAACACCATATATTTT. This sequence encodes CASSGGGNTIYF.

The V and J genes are TRBV5-1 and TRBJ2-1, with 8 bases identical to TRBD2. The CDR3 sequence is 16 residues long. Trimming cost V 0 bases and J 1 base; bases outside gene matches: 3. Germline V gene sequence: CDR1 SGHRS, CDR2 YFSETQ. Written as DNA, the CDR3 is TGCGCCAGCAGCTTGGATACTAGCGGTTCCTACAATGAGCAGTTCTTC. It yields the protein CASSLDTSGSYNEQFF. Complete variable domain (other parts from reference TRBV5-1 and TRBJ2-1): KAGVTQTPRYLIKTRGQQVTLSCSPISGHRSVSWYQQTPGQGLQFLFEYFSETQRNKGNFPGRFSGRQFSNSRSEMNVSTLELGDSALYLCASSLDTSGSYNEQFFGPGTRLTVL.

V is TRBV27 and J is TRBJ2-4; D gene unclear. Trimming took off 3 bases at V and 0 bases at J, with 9 bases between the two ends. CDR1 is MNHEY and CDR2 is SMNVEV in the germline V gene (reference sequence). This CDR3 is built from 15 residues. The CDR3 here is CASSFSSLAKNIQYF. The CDR3 region has the DNA TGTGCCAGCAGTTTCTCTTCACTAGCCAAAAACATTCAGTACTTC.

As concerns this clone: Different DNA sequences within this sample yield the same CDR3. The chain links TRBV6-5 to TRBJ2-5; 9 bases are shared with TRBD1. The V and J ends lost 5 bases and 3 bases, in that order; junction bases with no gene match: 4. This CDR3 region has 14 residues. CDR1 and CDR2 from the germline V gene are MNHEY and SVGAGI. The CDR3: CASSKTGGEETQYF. The CDR3 DNA sequence: TGTGCCAGCAGTAAGACAGGGGGAGAAGAGACCCAGTACTTC.